This T cell receptor beta chain was identified in a study of T cell repertoires in cytomegalovirus infection. Study context: Public TCR beta signatures were indicative of both CMV infection and a matching HLA type.

With respect to this clonotype: Its antigen remains unknown.

TCRdb re-analysed the reads in MiXCR, keeping a single row per CDR3 protein. Found here are 46,000 or so distinct CDR3 sequences, around 20% of them singletons; the top ten hold around a sixth. Points from the study as a whole: Summed frequency of public TCR beta families distinguished CMV carriers with the relevant HLA. Across the ex vivo response, the dominant clonotypes were HLA-C-restricted CMV-specific TCR beta clonotypes.

The germline CDR1 and CDR2 sequences are ENHRY and SYGVKD. The V and J ends lost 0 bases and 7 bases respectively, with 9 bases between them. CDR3 length equals 13 residues. Sequenced: PBMCs, sequenced either directly or after in vitro stimulation (not recorded which). The V and J genes are TRBV10-3 and TRBJ1-2; no firm D call. This TCR came from a human donor in good health (CMV status not recorded). Some clones in this sample may be carry-over from other donors' samples. Written as DNA, the CDR3 is TGTGCCATCAGTGAGTCGAAAAGACGTGGCTACACCTTC. Translating gives CAISESKRRGYTF.